Listed here are 27 T cell receptor beta chains from one sample, sequenced in a study of ipilimumab plus nivolumab after autologous stem cell transplantation. Profiled with immunoSEQ multiplex PCR; TCRdb holds only in-frame clones, not every one. The repertoire holds 17,000 or so clones, with less than 75% as singletons. The starting material was PBMCs, obtained in a trial of ipilimumab plus nivolumab as post-transplant consolidation. Receptors originate from a male donor with diffuse large B-cell lymphoma.

This chain connects TRBV15 to TRBJ2-5; a weak D match, TRBD2 (6 bases). The CDR3 extends over 14 amino acids. Germline V gene sequence: CDR1 LNHNV, CDR2 YYDKDF (reference sequence). Deletions cut 5 bases from V and 9 bases from J, with 19 bases between. This chain's CDR3 is CATSDPTPTGAQYF. The CDR3 bases are TGTGCCACCAGCGACCCAACCCCCACGGGGGCCCAGTACTTC.

The chain is built from TRBV19 and TRBJ1-2, with D possibly TRBD1 on 5 matching bases. The CDR3 is 15 residues long. V lost 5 bases, J lost 8 bases, and 21 bases lay in between. The germline gives CDR1 LNHDA, CDR2 SQIVND (reference sequence). The CDR3 DNA reads as TGTGCCAGTAGTGTCGGACACCGGGGTGGAGGCGGCTACACCTTC. Residues: CASSVGHRGGGGYTF.

The chain carries TRBV5-5 and TRBJ2-7; weak D call: TRBD1 (6 bases). There are 15 residues in the CDR3. The germline V gene has CDR1 SGHKS and CDR2 YYEKEE (reference sequence). The V end was cut by 5 bases, the J end by 2 bases, with 17 bases between. CDR3 residues: CASSRAGVIAYEQYF. The CDR3 nucleotides read TGTGCCAGCAGTCGCGCAGGGGTAATTGCCTACGAGCAGTACTTC.

The chain couples TRBV28 to TRBJ2-7, with no clear D. CDR1 MDHEN and CDR2 SYDVKM come from the germline V gene. V lost 1 base and J 0 bases, leaving 7 bases between the germline ends. The CDR3 consists of 14 residues. For the CDR3, the DNA is TGTGCCAGCAGTTTATATGGGAACTCCTACGAGCAGTACTTC. Translation: CASSLYGNSYEQYF.

This chain connects TRBV5-1 to TRBJ1-6; D unresolved. Trimming pared 0 bases from V and 8 bases from J, leaving 9 bases between. This CDR3 comprises 14 residues. Per germline, CDR1 SGHRS and CDR2 YFSETQ. CDR3 nucleotide sequence: TGCGCCAGCAGCTTGGTTGACTGGGATTCACCCCTCCACTTT. Amino acid sequence: CASSLVDWDSPLHF. The full variable domain, its missing parts supplied by reference TRBV5-1 and TRBJ1-6, is KAGVTQTPRYLIKTRGQQVTLSCSPISGHRSVSWYQQTPGQGLQFLFEYFSETQRNKGNFPGRFSGRQFSNSRSEMNVSTLELGDSALYLCASSLVDWDSPLHFGNGTRLTVT.

CDR3: CAWSDRGMRETQYF. The CDR3 nucleotides are TGTGCCTGGAGTGACAGGGGGATGAGGGAGACCCAGTACTTC. V and J are TRBV30 and TRBJ2-5; 8 positions match TRBD1. The V gene's germline CDR1 is GTSNPN and CDR2 SVGIG (reference sequence). V lost 1 base, J lost 5 bases, and 6 bases stayed unmatched. CDR3 size: 14 residues.

The rearrangement links TRBV5-6 to TRBJ2-7; no firm D call. The CDR3 has 14 residues. Germline assignment: CDR1 SGHDT and CDR2 YYEEEE. V was clipped by 3 bases and J by 2 bases, with 12 bases between them. Here the CDR3 reads CASSSRIFPYEQYF. The DNA of the CDR3 is TGTGCCAGCAGCTCAAGGATTTTCCCCTACGAGCAGTACTTC. Together with reference TRBV5-6 and TRBJ2-7, the CDR3 gives the full variable domain: DAGVTQSPTHLIKTRGQQVTLRCSPKSGHDTVSWYQQALGQGPQFIFQYYEEEERQRGNFPDRFSGHQFPNYSSELNVNALLLGDSALYLCASSSRIFPYEQYFGPGTRLTVT.

This clone was counted only a few times. This chain uses TRBV7-9 with TRBJ1-1; possible D gene TRBD1, 6 bases. The length of the CDR3 is 14 residues. CDR1 SEHNR and CDR2 FQNEAQ come from the germline V gene (reference sequence). Trimming left V 3 bases short and J 4 bases short, with 12 bases between. The CDR3 nucleotides read TGTGCCAGCAGCTTGGCGGGGGCGAGCACTGAAGCTTTCTTT. Translated, it gives CASSLAGASTEAFF.

This clone was seen only once. This chain uses TRBV11-3 with TRBJ2-3, with 9 nucleotides matching TRBD2. In germline, CDR1 is SGHNT, CDR2 YENEEA. The CDR3 runs to 16 residues. Trimming took 2 bases from V and 3 from J; bases not matched to a gene: 6. CDR3 residues: CASSLLSGGSTDTQYF. In nucleotides, the CDR3 is TGTGCCAGCAGCTTATTGAGCGGGGGGTCGACAGATACGCAGTATTTT.

This clone ranks as medium-sized. This chain links TRBV19 with TRBJ1-4, with D uncertain. CDR3 length equals 17 residues. Germline V CDR1 and CDR2: LNHDA, SQIVND (reference sequence). The V and J ends lost 3 bases and 3 bases respectively, with 17 bases between them. The CDR3 loop is CASSILSGGQANEKLFF. The CDR3 nucleotides are TGTGCCAGTAGTATTTTATCGGGAGGTCAGGCTAATGAAAAACTGTTTTTT.

This clone was counted only a few times. The chain links TRBV19 to TRBJ2-1; D might be TRBD1 (5 bases). In germline, CDR1 is LNHDA, CDR2 SQIVND (reference sequence). The CDR3 is 16 residues long. Deletions cut 7 bases from V and 2 bases from J, with 18 bases between. The CDR3 loop reads CASTPQGRVTYNEQFF. CDR3 DNA: TGTGCCAGTACCCCCCAGGGCAGGGTAACCTACAATGAGCAGTTCTTC.

The genes are TRBV5-1 and TRBJ1-1; 7 nucleotides align to TRBD1. The length of the CDR3 is 14 residues. The germline V gene encodes CDR1 SGHRS and CDR2 YFSETQ. Trimming at V came to 0 bases and at J to 4 bases, leaving 3 bases not matched to a gene. In DNA, the CDR3 is TGCGCCAGCAGCTTGGAGGCAGGGGGCACTGAAGCTTTCTTT. This codes for CASSLEAGGTEAFF.

This clone was detected a few times. The J gene is TRBJ1-1, the V gene TRBV5-1; maybe TRBD1 (6 bases). The V end was cut by 3 bases, the J end by 4 bases, with 13 bases between. The CDR3 spans 14 residues. Germline V CDR1 and CDR2: SGHRS, YFSETQ. The CDR3: CASSYGGGGTEAFF. The DNA of the CDR3 is TGCGCCAGCAGCTATGGGGGAGGGGGCACTGAAGCTTTCTTT.

In its sample, this clone was seen a few times. The chain combines TRBV14 with TRBJ2-1; 9 bases match TRBD2. Germline V gene sequence: CDR1 SGHDN, CDR2 FVKESK. This CDR3 comprises 18 residues. The ends lost 1 base at V and 7 bases at J; junction bases unmatched: 14. The CDR3 DNA reads as TGTGCCAGCAGCCAAGTAGTAGGAGTAGCGGGGGCGGGGAATGAGCAGTTCTTC. It translates to CASSQVVGVAGAGNEQFF.

Remarks on this clone: Other DNA sequences in the same sample also yield this CDR3. This chain uses TRBV5-1 with TRBJ1-2; 9 positions agree with TRBD1. The CDR3 consists of 14 residues. CDR1 SGHRS and CDR2 YFSETQ come from the germline V gene. V was clipped by 2 bases and J by 4 bases; unmatched bases: 3. CDR3 protein: CASSLGTGIYGYTF. Written as DNA, the CDR3 is TGCGCCAGCAGCTTAGGGACAGGGATCTATGGCTACACCTTC.

The chain carries TRBV15 and TRBJ2-3; D remains ambiguous. Germline V gene data show CDR1 as LNHNV and CDR2 as YYDKDF (reference sequence). Trimming removed 0 bases from V and 6 bases from J, with 4 bases in between. This CDR3 is 12 amino acids long. DNA of the CDR3: TGTGCCACCAGCAGAGAGTGGGATACGCAGTATTTT. It yields the protein CATSREWDTQYF.

J is TRBJ1-2 and V is TRBV19; D perhaps matches TRBD1 (6 bases). V gave up 5 bases and J gave up 5 bases, with 15 bases separating them. Germline V gives CDR1 LNHDA, CDR2 SQIVND (reference sequence). The CDR3 spans 14 residues. The CDR3 sequence is CASSFTGTWYGYTF. The CDR3 coding sequence is TGTGCCAGTAGTTTTACAGGGACCTGGTATGGCTACACCTTC.

This clone has just a few counts. The gene calls are TRBV6-5 and TRBJ2-7; possible D gene TRBD1, 6 bases. V was clipped by 4 bases and J by 5 bases, with 15 bases between them. The CDR3 loop spans 14 amino acids. CDR1 is MNHEY, CDR2 SVGAGI, per germline. The CDR3 region is CASSSRGSSDEQYF. CDR3 nucleotide sequence: TGTGCCAGCAGTTCAAGGGGGTCTTCGGACGAGCAGTACTTC.

This chain connects TRBV5-8 to TRBJ2-7; D is unclear. Germline CDR1 SGHTS, CDR2 YDEGEE. V was cut by 10 bases and J by 7 bases, with 12 bases left in between. The CDR3 spans 10 residues. The DNA for the CDR3 is TGTGCCGGGGTAAGAGGAGAGCAGTACTTC. Amino acids: CAGVRGEQYF.

As concerns this clone: With only one base between it and a far larger clone, this is likely a read error. In the same sample, other DNA sequences code for this CDR3. CDR3 region: CASRAGGQVNSGANVLTF. For the CDR3, the DNA is TGTGCCAGCCGCGCGGGGGGGCAGGTAAACTCTGGGGCCAACGTCCTGACTTTC. The chain couples TRBV9 to TRBJ2-6; 9 bases are shared with TRBD2. CDR3 length: 18 residues. The V segment lost 7 bases and the J segment 0 bases; nucleotides outside the gene matches: 11. CDR1 is SGDLS, CDR2 YYNGEE, per germline.

In this sample, this clone turned up once. The J gene is TRBJ2-3, the V gene TRBV5-4; the D gene is possibly TRBD2 (5 bases). Trimming removed 4 bases at V and 4 bases at J, with 16 bases between. This CDR3 is 15 amino acids long. Germline assignment: CDR1 SGHNT and CDR2 YYREEE (reference sequence). The chain's CDR3 is CASSTGLARADTQYF. Here the CDR3 DNA reads TGTGCCAGCAGCACTGGGCTAGCTCGAGCAGATACGCAGTATTTT.

V usage is TRBV5-1 and J usage is TRBJ2-5, with D perhaps TRBD1 or TRBD2 (6 bases each). The CDR3 contains 15 residues. With 0 bases removed from V and 0 bases from J, the gap between germline ends came to 9 bases. Germline V gene lookup returns CDR1 SGHRS and CDR2 YFSETQ. The CDR3 DNA is TGCGCCAGCAGCTTGGCGGGGGCGAACCAAGAGACCCAGTACTTC. This sequence encodes CASSLAGANQETQYF. Full variable domain (missing parts from reference TRBV5-1 and TRBJ2-5): KAGVTQTPRYLIKTRGQQVTLSCSPISGHRSVSWYQQTPGQGLQFLFEYFSETQRNKGNFPGRFSGRQFSNSRSEMNVSTLELGDSALYLCASSLAGANQETQYFGPGTRLLVL.

CDR3 nucleotide sequence: TGTGCCAGCAGCCAGGGGGTGACTAGCGGGGGGGCGAATACGCAGTATTTT. Translation gives CASSQGVTSGGANTQYF. J is TRBJ2-3 and V is TRBV4-2; 14 nucleotides agree with TRBD2. The CDR3 loop spans 17 amino acids. Germline CDR1 LGHNA, CDR2 YNFKEQ. The V segment lost 3 bases and the J segment 7 bases; nucleotides outside the gene matches: 9.

V is TRBV27 and J is TRBJ2-7, with 11 positions matching TRBD1. Germline V gene lookup returns CDR1 MNHEY and CDR2 SMNVEV (reference sequence). After removal of 5 bases from V and 0 bases from J, the junction contained 15 bases not matched to a gene. The CDR3 spans 19 residues. The CDR3 nucleotides read TGTGCCAGCAGTGCCTTCCGCTGGGACAGGGGGTTTAGCTCCTACGAGCAGTACTTC. As protein: CASSAFRWDRGFSSYEQYF.

The J gene is TRBJ1-6, the V gene TRBV7-8, with a tentative D call TRBD1 (5 bases). V was shortened by 6 bases and J by 7 bases, with 13 bases between the two germline ends. This CDR3 contains 14 residues. Germline V lookup: CDR1 SGHVS, CDR2 FQNEAQ. The CDR3 DNA sequence: TGTGCCAGCAGTCCGGGACGGTCAAATTCACCCCTCCACTTT. It specifies CASSPGRSNSPLHF.

This clone was observed a handful of times. V usage is TRBV6-5 and J usage is TRBJ2-2, with D uncertain. Between the trimmed V and J ends, which lost 4 bases and 2 bases, there was a span of 8 bases. The CDR3 totals 14 residues. Germline V gene data show CDR1 as MNHEY and CDR2 as SVGAGI. CDR3 nucleotides: TGTGCCAGCAGTTCCTACGTCAACACCGGGGAGCTGTTTTTT. Translating it yields CASSSYVNTGELFF.

V gene TRBV5-1 combines with J gene TRBJ1-4; D is unclear. The CDR3 is made up of 16 amino acids. V was cut by 0 bases and J by 7 bases, with 16 bases left in between. Germline CDR1 is SGHRS and CDR2 is YFSETQ. CDR3 region: CASSLALASLSEKLFF. Here the CDR3 DNA reads TGCGCCAGCAGCTTGGCCTTGGCCTCCCTGAGTGAAAAACTGTTTTTT.